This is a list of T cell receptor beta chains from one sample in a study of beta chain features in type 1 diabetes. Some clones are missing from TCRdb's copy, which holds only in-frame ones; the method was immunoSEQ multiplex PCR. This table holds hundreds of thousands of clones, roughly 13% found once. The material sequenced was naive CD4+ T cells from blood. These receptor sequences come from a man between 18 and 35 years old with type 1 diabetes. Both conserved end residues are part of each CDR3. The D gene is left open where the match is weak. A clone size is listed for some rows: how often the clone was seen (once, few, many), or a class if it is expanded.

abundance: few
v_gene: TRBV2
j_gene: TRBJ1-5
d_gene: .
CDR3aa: CASRSWAPQPQHF
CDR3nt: TGTGCCAGCAGGTCTTGGGCCCCTCAGCCCCAGCATTTT

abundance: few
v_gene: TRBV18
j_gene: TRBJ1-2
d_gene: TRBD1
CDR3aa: CASSPTGTGEGYTF
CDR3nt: TGTGCCAGCTCACCGACCGGGACAGGGGAAGGCTACACCTTC

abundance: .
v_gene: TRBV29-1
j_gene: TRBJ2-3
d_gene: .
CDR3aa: CSVEDALDTQYF
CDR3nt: TGCAGCGTTGAAGATGCGTTAGATACGCAGTATTTT

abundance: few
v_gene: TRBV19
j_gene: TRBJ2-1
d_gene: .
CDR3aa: CASSISRHNEQFF
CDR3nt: TGTGCCAGTAGTATTTCCCGGCATAATGAGCAGTTCTTC

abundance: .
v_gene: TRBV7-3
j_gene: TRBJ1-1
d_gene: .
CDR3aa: CASSENRNTEAFF
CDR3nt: TGTGCCAGCAGCGAGAACAGAAACACTGAAGCTTTCTTT

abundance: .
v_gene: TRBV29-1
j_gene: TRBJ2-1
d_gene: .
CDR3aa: CSVEAGDPYNEQFF
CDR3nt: TGCAGCGTTGAAGCCGGAGACCCCTACAATGAGCAGTTCTTC

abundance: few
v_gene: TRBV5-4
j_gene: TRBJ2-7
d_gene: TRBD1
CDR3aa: CASSLSTGGFYEQYF
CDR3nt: TGTGCCAGCAGCTTGAGCACAGGGGGCTTCTACGAGCAGTACTTC

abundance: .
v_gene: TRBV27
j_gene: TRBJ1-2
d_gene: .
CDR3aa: CASSRSPQPGGYTF
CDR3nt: TGTGCCAGCAGTCGCTCACCTCAACCAGGCGGCTACACCTTC

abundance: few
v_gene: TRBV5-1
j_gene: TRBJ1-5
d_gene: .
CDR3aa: CASSLASLQPQHF
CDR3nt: TGCGCCAGCAGCTTGGCCTCACTCCAGCCCCAGCATTTT

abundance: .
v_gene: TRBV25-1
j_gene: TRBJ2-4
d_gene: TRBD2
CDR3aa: CASSEGAGSLAKNIQYF
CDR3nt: TGTGCCAGCAGTGAGGGAGCGGGATCTCTAGCCAAAAACATTCAGTACTTC

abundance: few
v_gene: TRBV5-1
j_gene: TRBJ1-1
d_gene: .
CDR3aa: CASSQGAGTLNTEAFF
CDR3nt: TGCGCCAGCAGCCAGGGTGCTGGGACATTGAACACTGAAGCTTTCTTT

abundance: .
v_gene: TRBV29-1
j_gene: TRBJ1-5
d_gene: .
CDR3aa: CSARDNNQPQHF
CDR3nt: TGCAGCGCTAGGGACAACAATCAGCCCCAGCATTTT

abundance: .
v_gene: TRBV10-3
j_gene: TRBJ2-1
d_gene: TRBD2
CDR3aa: CAISPAGVNYNEQFF
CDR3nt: TGTGCCATCAGTCCGGCGGGAGTAAACTACAATGAGCAGTTCTTC

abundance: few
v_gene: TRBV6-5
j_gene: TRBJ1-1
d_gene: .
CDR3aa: CASSLEENTEAFF
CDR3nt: TGTGCCAGCAGCTTGGAGGAGAACACTGAAGCTTTCTTT

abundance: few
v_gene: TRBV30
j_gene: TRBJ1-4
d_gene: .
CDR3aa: CAWSVKGLPNEKLFF
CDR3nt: TGTGCCTGGAGTGTAAAAGGACTGCCTAATGAAAAACTGTTTTTT

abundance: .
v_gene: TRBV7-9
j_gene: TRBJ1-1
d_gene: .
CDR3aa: CASSPQGGPGAGTEAFF
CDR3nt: TGTGCCAGCAGCCCACAGGGAGGTCCGGGGGCAGGAACTGAAGCTTTCTTT

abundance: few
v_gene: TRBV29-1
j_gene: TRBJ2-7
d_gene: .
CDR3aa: CSVVDQNGGEQYF
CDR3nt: TGCAGCGTTGTGGATCAAAACGGTGGCGAGCAGTACTTC

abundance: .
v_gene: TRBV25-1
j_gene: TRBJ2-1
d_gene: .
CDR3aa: CASREATGIVEVGEQFF
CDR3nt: TGTGCCAGCCGTGAGGCTACAGGGATAGTAGAAGTAGGTGAGCAGTTCTTC

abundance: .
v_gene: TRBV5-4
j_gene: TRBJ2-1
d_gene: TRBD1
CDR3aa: CASSLVTGGEQFF
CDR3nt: TGTGCCAGCAGCTTGGTAACAGGGGGTGAGCAGTTCTTC

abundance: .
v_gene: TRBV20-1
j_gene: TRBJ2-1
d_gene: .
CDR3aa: CSARGWDEQFF
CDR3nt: TGCAGTGCAAGAGGGTGGGATGAGCAGTTCTTC

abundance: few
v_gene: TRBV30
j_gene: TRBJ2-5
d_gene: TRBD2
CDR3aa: CAWSRRLADAHPQYF
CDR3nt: TGTGCCTGGAGTCGTCGACTAGCGGATGCCCACCCCCAGTACTTC

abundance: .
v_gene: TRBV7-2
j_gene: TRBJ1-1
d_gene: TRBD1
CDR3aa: CASSLQGENTEAFF
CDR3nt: TGTGCCAGCAGCCTCCAGGGGGAAAACACTGAAGCTTTCTTT

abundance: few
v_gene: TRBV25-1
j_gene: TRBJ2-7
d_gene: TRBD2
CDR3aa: CASRPGTSGYEQYF
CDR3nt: TGTGCCAGCAGACCCGGGACTAGCGGCTACGAGCAGTACTTC

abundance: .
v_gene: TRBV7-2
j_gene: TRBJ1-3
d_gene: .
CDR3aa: CASSFLGQAGNTIYF
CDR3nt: TGTGCCAGCAGCTTCCTAGGACAAGCTGGAAACACCATATATTTT

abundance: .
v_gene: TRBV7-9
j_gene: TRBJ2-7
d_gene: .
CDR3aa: CASSLWADYEQYF
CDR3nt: TGTGCCAGCAGCTTATGGGCAGATTACGAGCAGTACTTC

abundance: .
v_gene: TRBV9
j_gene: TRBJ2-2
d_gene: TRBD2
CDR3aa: CASSVGAGAITGELFF
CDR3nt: TGTGCCAGCAGCGTTGGAGCGGGGGCTATAACCGGGGAGCTGTTTTTT

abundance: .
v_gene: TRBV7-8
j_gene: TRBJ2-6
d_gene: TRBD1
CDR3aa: CASSLRQGTYSGANVLTF
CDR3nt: TGTGCCAGCAGCTTGCGACAGGGGACGTACTCTGGGGCCAACGTCCTGACTTTC

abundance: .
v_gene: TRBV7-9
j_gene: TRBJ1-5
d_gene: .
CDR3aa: CASSLWPNRALNQPQHF
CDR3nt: TGTGCCAGCAGCTTATGGCCAAACAGGGCACTCAATCAGCCCCAGCATTTT

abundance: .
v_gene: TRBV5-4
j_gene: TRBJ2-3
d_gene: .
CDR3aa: CRAGDTQYF
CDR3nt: TGCCGGGCCGGGGATACGCAGTATTTT

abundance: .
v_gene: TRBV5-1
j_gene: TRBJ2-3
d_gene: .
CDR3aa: CASSLDTDTQYF
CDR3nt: TGCGCCAGCAGCCTCGACACAGATACGCAGTATTTT

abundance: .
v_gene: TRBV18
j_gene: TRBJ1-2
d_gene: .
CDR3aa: CASSPSTGSNYGYTF
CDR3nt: TGTGCCAGCTCACCCTCGACAGGATCTAACTATGGCTACACCTTC